This T cell receptor beta chain was identified during a study of blood T cell repertoires in COVID-19. Sequenced by immunoSEQ multiplex PCR; TCRdb stores in-frame clones only, minus some. The sample comprises more than 90,000 clones, roughly 82% of which are singletons, and about 18% rests with the top ten. Trimming pared 8 bases from V and 5 bases from J, leaving 10 bases between. The CDR3 sequence is 12 residues long. This clone occurred once. The sequencing sample was made of peripheral blood. This receptor was obtained from a man at least 80 years old with acute or convalescent COVID-19. V usage is TRBV12-3 or TRBV12-4 and J usage is TRBJ2-1; D possibly corresponds to TRBD1 (5 bases). The CDR3: CASAGLHNEQFF. The CDR3 DNA sequence: TGTGCCAGCGCAGGGTTGCACAATGAGCAGTTCTTC.